This record covers a single T cell receptor beta chain. The sample belongs to a study of control samples from healthy donors and cancer patients. Trimming removed 6 bases from V and 8 bases from J; junction bases left unmatched: 15. The germline gives CDR1 LNHDA, CDR2 SQIVND (reference sequence). CDR3 size: 16 residues. TCRdb keeps only in-frame clones here, not all; method: immunoSEQ multiplex PCR. This sample has 70,000 to 95,000 clones, with under 95% found just once. V and J are TRBV19 and TRBJ1-3, with 8 nucleotides matching TRBD1. The TCR comes from a woman in her 40s with lung cancer. Material for sequencing was PBMCs. CDR3 loop: CASRSRQGSGLDTIYF. CDR3 nucleotide sequence: TGTGCCAGTAGAAGCCGACAGGGGAGTGGGCTAGACACCATATATTTT.